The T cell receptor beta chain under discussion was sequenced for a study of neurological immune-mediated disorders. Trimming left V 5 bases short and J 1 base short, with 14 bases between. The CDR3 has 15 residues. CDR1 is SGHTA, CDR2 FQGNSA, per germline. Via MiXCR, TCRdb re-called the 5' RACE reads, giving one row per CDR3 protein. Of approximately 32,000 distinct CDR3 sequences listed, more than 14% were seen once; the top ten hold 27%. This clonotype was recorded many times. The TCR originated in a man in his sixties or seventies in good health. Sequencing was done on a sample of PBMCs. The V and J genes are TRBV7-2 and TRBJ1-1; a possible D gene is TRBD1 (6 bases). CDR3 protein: CASSATGSGNTEAFF. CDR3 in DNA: TGTGCCAGCAGCGCTACAGGGAGCGGGAACACTGAAGCTTTCTTT.